The 15 T cell receptor beta chains listed next were all sequenced from one sample in a study of molecular identifiers for immune sequencing clone quantification. TCRdb called the PCR reads again in MiXCR, with one record for every CDR3 protein. Here the sample spans around 460,000 distinct CDR3 sequences, about a fifth being singletons. The sequenced sample was naive CD8+ T cells from blood, with Jurkat cell RNA spiked in. Specified subset: FACS-sorted CD8+CD4-CCR7+CD45RA+ naive T cells. These receptors were obtained from a human donor in good health. Some libraries in this study had Jurkat cell RNA spiked in.

This clonotype came up a few times. This chain joins TRBV9 and TRBJ2-1, with 13 bases that match TRBD2. In germline, CDR1 is SGDLS, CDR2 YYNGEE. The trim removed 0 bases at V and 4 bases at J, leaving 10 bases unmatched. The CDR3 totals 19 residues. CDR3 nucleotides: TGTGCCAGCAGCGTAGCCCACGGACTAGCGGGAGAGGCGTACAATGAGCAGTTCTTC. Protein product: CASSVAHGLAGEAYNEQFF. Full variable domain (outside the CDR3, taken from reference TRBV9 and TRBJ2-1): DSGVTQTPKHLITATGQRVTLRCSPRSGDLSVYWYQQSLDQGLQFLIQYYNGEERAKGNILERFSAQQFPDLHSELNLSSLELGDSALYFCASSVAHGLAGEAYNEQFFGPGTRLTVL.

For this clonotype: A read error may be the cause here, since a much bigger clone is one base away. The chain carries TRBV2 and TRBJ2-3; TRBD2 matches at 9 bases. CDR3 length equals 16 residues. Germline V gene sequence: CDR1 SNHLY, CDR2 FYNNEI. With 4 bases clipped from V and 5 bases from J, the junction kept 10 bases outside the gene matches. This CDR3 is CASSVEAGGPLDTQYF. In DNA, the CDR3 is TGTGCCAGCAGTGTAGAGGCGGGAGGGCCCCTAGATACGCAGTATTTT.

This clonotype was seen only a few times. This sequence joins TRBV4-1 and TRBJ2-7, with D possibly being TRBD1 (5 bases). Trimming cost V 3 bases and J 7 bases, with 16 bases left between them. The CDR3 runs to 14 residues. Germline V gene lookup returns CDR1 MGHRA and CDR2 YSYEKL. CDR3 DNA sequence: TGCGCCAGCAGCCATGAAACAGGCCTCCGGGAGCAGTACTTC. Protein: CASSHETGLREQYF.

The chain employs TRBV12-3 or TRBV12-4 and TRBJ2-3, with a weak D call TRBD2 (6 bases). V was pared by 5 bases and J by 0 bases, with 9 bases between. The CDR3 runs 14 residues. CDR3 sequence: CASSLDYSTDTQYF. Written as DNA, the CDR3 is TGTGCCAGCAGTCTGGACTACAGCACAGATACGCAGTATTTT.

This clonotype turned up a few times. The chain combines TRBV12-3 or TRBV12-4 with TRBJ2-5; 12 nucleotides match TRBD2. The CDR3 loop spans 18 amino acids. Germline trimming cut 4 bases from V and 0 bases from J; bases unmatched to any gene: 9. The CDR3 reads CASSSLAGGGRDQETQYF. CDR3 coding DNA: TGTGCCAGCAGTTCACTAGCGGGAGGAGGAAGGGACCAAGAGACCCAGTACTTC.

The table lists this clonotype with many counts. The V call is TRBV4-3, the J call TRBJ2-7; TRBD2 might be the D (6 bases). Trimming left V 0 bases short and J 3 bases short, with 15 bases between. The CDR3 length is 16 residues. Germline values: CDR1 LGHNA, CDR2 YSLEER. The CDR3 DNA sequence: TGCGCCAGCAGCCAAGATTGGCCCGGGGGAGGCTACGAGCAGTACTTC. Translation gives CASSQDWPGGGYEQYF.

This clonotype was observed at least ten times. The CDR3 sequence: CSVEAGTAYGYTF. Here the CDR3 DNA reads TGCAGCGTTGAGGCCGGGACGGCCTATGGCTACACCTTC. J is TRBJ1-2 and V is TRBV29-1, with a tentative D call TRBD1 (5 bases). The germline V gene encodes CDR1 SQVTM and CDR2 ANQGSEA. This CDR3 is 13 amino acids long. The ends were cut back, 3 bases at V and 4 bases at J, with 12 bases in the middle.

This clonotype has a count of ten or more. The rearrangement uses TRBV10-3 and TRBJ1-1, with a tentative D call TRBD1 (6 bases). The CDR3 loop spans 17 amino acids. Germline V gene sequence: CDR1 ENHRY, CDR2 SYGVKD. Trimming removed 2 bases from V and 6 bases from J, with 22 bases in between. CDR3 in DNA: TGTGCCATCAGTGAGCTAGGGACAACTGCATCGGGAGCTGAAGCTTTCTTT. This translates into CAISELGTTASGAEAFF.

The sample holds many counts of this clonotype. V and J are TRBV7-2 and TRBJ2-5; TRBD2 matches at 10 bases. CDR3 length: 16 amino acids. CDR1 and CDR2 from the germline V gene are SGHTA and FQGNSA. J lost 3 bases, V lost 2 bases, and 6 bases had no gene match. In nucleotides, the CDR3 is TGTGCCAGCAGCTTAAATTCGCTAGCGGGGGAAGAGACCCAGTACTTC. Its protein product is CASSLNSLAGEETQYF.

Only a few counts were recorded for this clonotype. The V gene is TRBV3-1, the J gene TRBJ1-1; tentatively, D is TRBD1 (5 bases). V lost 0 bases to trimming and J lost 0 bases, with 14 bases between them. CDR3 length: 17 residues. Germline assignment: CDR1 LGHDT and CDR2 YNNKEL (reference sequence). CDR3 protein: CASSQDRGEDVNTEAFF. DNA for the CDR3: TGTGCCAGCAGCCAAGATCGAGGGGAGGATGTGAACACTGAAGCTTTCTTT.

The chain employs TRBV12-3 or TRBV12-4 and TRBJ2-6; a possible D gene is TRBD1 (5 bases). This CDR3 has 18 residues. V lost 6 bases and J 0 bases, leaving 18 bases between the germline ends. The CDR3 sequence is CASSLDLWGLSGANVLTF. CDR3 nucleotide sequence: TGTGCCAGCAGCCTCGATTTGTGGGGCCTCTCTGGGGCCAACGTCCTGACTTTC.

Comment on this clonotype: This clone may be a read error of a much larger clone one base away. The chain uses TRBV7-6 and TRBJ2-7, with D maybe TRBD1 (7 bases). Germline V gene sequence: CDR1 SGHVS, CDR2 FNYEAQ. CDR3 size: 15 residues. Here the CDR3 reads CASSLARDSSHEQYF. CDR3 sequence (DNA): TGTGCCAGCAGCTTAGCGCGGGACAGCTCCCACGAGCAGTACTTC.

There are a few counts of this clonotype. The CDR3 loop is CASRRVSTDTQYF. The CDR3 bases are TGTGCCAGCCGAAGGGTTAGCACAGATACGCAGTATTTT. This rearrangement joins TRBV7-9 to TRBJ2-3, with D hard to call. The CDR3 sequence is 13 residues long. V lost 8 bases and J lost 0, with 9 bases in between. Germline V gives CDR1 SEHNR, CDR2 FQNEAQ (reference sequence).

The genes are TRBV10-2 and TRBJ1-4; D gene unclear. Germline V gene sequence: CDR1 WSHSY, CDR2 SAAADI. The CDR3 runs 15 residues. With 0 bases removed from V and 4 bases from J, the gap between germline ends came to 9 bases. The CDR3 here is CASSESRSYNEKLFF. The CDR3 DNA is TGCGCCAGCAGTGAGTCACGGTCCTATAATGAAAAACTGTTTTTT.

The table lists this clonotype with many counts. This sequence joins TRBV15 and TRBJ1-1; D is undetermined. The CDR3 has 14 residues. V lost 0 bases to trimming and J lost 4 bases, with 9 bases between them. Germline CDR1 reads LNHNV; CDR2 reads YYDKDF (reference sequence). DNA for the CDR3: TGTGCCACCAGCAGAGATAGGACGGTCACTGAAGCTTTCTTT. This codes for CATSRDRTVTEAFF.